This entry lists 10 T cell receptor beta chains sequenced from one sample in a study of CD8 T cells in Susac syndrome. RNA amounts of 0.5 to 1 ug underwent reverse transcription with random hexamers. TCRdb fed the immunoSEQ multiplex PCR reads into MiXCR, producing one record per CDR3 protein. The sample consists of 200,000 or so distinct CDR3 sequences, about 95% of them appearing once. The source material was CD4+ T cells from PBMCs. Receptor source: a human donor with multiple sclerosis.

The chain couples TRBV20-1 to TRBJ2-5; 8 bases are shared with TRBD2. The CDR3 is 15 amino acids. The germline gives CDR1 DFQATT, CDR2 SNEGSKA (reference sequence). V lost 0 bases, J lost 3 bases, and 6 bases stayed unmatched. The CDR3 region is CSARDLTSAKETQYF. The CDR3 coding sequence is TGCAGTGCTAGAGATCTGACTAGCGCAAAAGAGACCCAGTACTTC.

This chain connects TRBV6-1 to TRBJ1-1, with 8 bases matching TRBD1. Germline-derived CDR1 and CDR2 are MNHNS and SASEGT. J gave up 4 bases and V 3 bases, and 4 bases lay outside the gene matches. The CDR3 runs 14 residues. CDR3 region: CASSEQGAVTEAFF. CDR3 nucleotides: TGTGCCAGCAGTGAGCAGGGGGCCGTCACTGAAGCTTTCTTT.

This clonotype was recorded once. The chain links TRBV3-1 to TRBJ1-2; no reliable D call. V dropped 0 bases and J dropped 4 bases, with 15 bases sitting between them. The germline CDR1 and CDR2 sequences are LGHDT and YNNKEL (reference sequence). The CDR3 runs 16 residues. CDR3 protein: CASSQERSGGRYGYTF. CDR3 coding DNA: TGTGCCAGCAGCCAAGAAAGGTCGGGCGGGCGCTATGGCTACACCTTC.

This chain links TRBV7-2 with TRBJ2-7, with D uncertain. CDR3 length: 14 amino acids. Per the germline V gene, CDR1 is SGHTA and CDR2 is FQGNSA. The germline V and J ends were trimmed by 3 bases and 0 bases, with 9 bases remaining between them. This chain's CDR3 is CASSLSRSSYEQYF. The CDR3 DNA reads TGTGCCAGCAGCTTGAGTAGGAGCTCCTACGAGCAGTACTTC.

The gene calls are TRBV5-1 and TRBJ2-7; D tentatively fits TRBD1 or TRBD2 (5 bases each). The CDR3 covers 12 residues. Germline lookup yields CDR1 SGHRS and CDR2 YFSETQ. Trimming took off 0 bases at V and 7 bases at J, with 8 bases between the two ends. The CDR3 region is CASSLEGREQYF. The CDR3, as DNA: TGCGCCAGCAGCTTGGAGGGGAGAGAGCAGTACTTC.

The V and J genes are TRBV12-3 or TRBV12-4 and TRBJ2-1, with D perhaps TRBD2 (5 bases). V lost 2 bases and J 5 bases, leaving 7 bases between the germline ends. The CDR3 has 13 residues. The CDR3, as DNA: TGTGCCAGCAGTTTATACGGGGACAATGAGCAGTTCTTC. Amino acids: CASSLYGDNEQFF.

The chain carries TRBV15 and TRBJ1-1; tentatively, D is TRBD1 (5 bases). V lost 0 bases to trimming and J lost 1 base, with 27 bases between them. Germline CDR1 is LNHNV and CDR2 is YYDKDF (reference sequence). The CDR3 consists of 21 residues. Written as DNA, the CDR3 is TGTGCCACCAGCAGAGATTGGGGCCAGCCGCCCTTTTCCCGCTCGAACACTGAAGCTTTCTTT. Protein product: CATSRDWGQPPFSRSNTEAFF.

This chain links TRBV24-1 with TRBJ2-7; D is possibly TRBD2 (6 bases). CDR1 and CDR2 (germline): KGHDR, SFDVKD. This CDR3 region has 13 residues. Trimming pared 2 bases from V and 3 bases from J, leaving 7 bases between. The CDR3 protein is CATSDSGSYEQYF. The DNA of the CDR3 is TGTGCCACCAGTGATTCCGGGAGCTACGAGCAGTACTTC.

The rearrangement links TRBV15 to TRBJ2-7; a possible D gene is TRBD2 (6 bases). The CDR3 is 15 amino acids. V was cut by 0 bases and J by 3 bases, with 12 bases left in between. Per germline, CDR1 LNHNV and CDR2 YYDKDF (reference sequence). CDR3 in DNA: TGTGCCACCAGCAGAGAGCGGGGAGAATACTACGAGCAGTACTTC. Protein: CATSRERGEYYEQYF.

The gene calls are TRBV5-1 and TRBJ2-7; 8 positions agree with TRBD2. Looked up from germline, CDR1 is SGHRS and CDR2 is YFSETQ. This CDR3 has 14 amino acids. V was clipped by 4 bases and J by 3 bases; unmatched bases: 6. The DNA for the CDR3 is TGCGCCAGCAGCCCAACTAGCGGAAACTACGAGCAGTACTTC. Residues: CASSPTSGNYEQYF.